These T cell receptor beta chains were read from a single sample in a study of cytomegalovirus exposure and HLA in healthy donors. TCRdb keeps only in-frame clones here, not all; method: immunoSEQ multiplex PCR. The profile covers a few hundred thousand clones, with about three quarters appearing a single time and around 2% taken by the ten largest. Input material: PBMCs. The receptors shown here come from a man aged 18 to 35 in good health and CMV-seronegative. Each CDR3 is given with its conserved first and last residue. Fields, in order: D gene, clone size, J gene, V gene, CDR3 protein, CDR3 DNA. A D gene is named only where the DNA matches it firmly. The size entry is marked missing in some rows and otherwise reads once, few, many or a size class.

TRBD1	once	TRBJ2-2	TRBV4-3	CASSQDGDRSTGELFF	TGCGCCAGCAGCCAAGATGGGGACAGAAGTACCGGGGAGCTGTTTTTT
NA	NA	TRBJ2-7	TRBV5-1	CASSLVASIYEQYF	TGCGCCAGCAGCTTGGTGGCTAGCATCTACGAGCAGTACTTC
NA	NA	TRBJ1-6	TRBV4-3	CASSQGQRNSPLHF	TGCGCCAGCAGCCAAGGTCAGAGGAATTCACCCCTCCACTTT
TRBD1	NA	TRBJ1-6	TRBV4-2	CASSQVHRGLGNSPLHF	TGTGCCAGCAGCCAAGTTCACAGGGGGTTAGGTAATTCACCCCTCCACTTT
TRBD2	NA	TRBJ2-1	TRBV19	CASSTPSGRSYNEQFF	TGTGCCAGTAGTACCCCTAGCGGGAGGTCCTACAATGAGCAGTTCTTC
NA	once	TRBJ2-5	TRBV20-1	CSGERQETQYF	TGCAGTGGGGAGCGGCAAGAGACCCAGTACTTC
TRBD1	NA	TRBJ1-1	TRBV5-1	CASSDRTGDTEAFF	TGCGCCAGCAGCGACCGGACAGGGGACACTGAAGCTTTCTTT
TRBD2	NA	TRBJ2-7	TRBV7-2	CASSLEVGRRGVSSYEQYF	TGTGCCAGCAGCTTAGAGGTCGGACGGCGGGGGGTAAGCTCCTACGAGCAGTACTTC
TRBD1	NA	TRBJ1-4	TRBV30	CAWSPQGAWEKLFF	TGTGCCTGGAGTCCACAGGGGGCCTGGGAAAAACTGTTTTTT
NA	NA	TRBJ2-7	TRBV6-6	CASSQDRGEQYF	TGTGCCAGCAGTCAGGACCGGGGCGAGCAGTACTTC
NA	NA	TRBJ2-7	TRBV5-4	CASSLAGAPYEQYF	TGTGCCAGCAGCTTGGCGGGTGCCCCCTACGAGCAGTACTTC
TRBD2	NA	TRBJ2-5	TRBV7-6	CASSLARLAETQYF	TGTGCCAGCAGCTTAGCGCGACTAGCAGAGACCCAGTACTTC
TRBD1	NA	TRBJ2-7	TRBV29-1	CSVAPVAGGEQYF	TGCAGCGTTGCTCCAGTTGCAGGGGGTGAGCAGTACTTC
TRBD1	NA	TRBJ1-1	TRBV15	CATQGTVMNTEAFF	TGTGCCACCCAAGGGACAGTTATGAACACTGAAGCTTTCTTT
TRBD1	few	TRBJ1-2	TRBV7-2	CASSDRQGENYGYTF	TGTGCCAGCAGCGACCGACAGGGGGAAAACTATGGCTACACCTTC
TRBD2	once	TRBJ2-1	TRBV5-1	CASSLSTGTSANNEQFF	TGCGCCAGCAGCCTTTCTACAGGGACTAGCGCTAACAATGAGCAGTTCTTC
NA	NA	TRBJ1-2	TRBV6-5	CASRTHSNTF	TGTGCCAGCAGAACCCACTCTAACACCTTC
NA	NA	TRBJ2-3	TRBV29-1	CSVDGGPHTDTQYF	TGCAGCGTTGACGGGGGACCTCACACAGATACGCAGTATTTT
NA	NA	TRBJ2-2	TRBV15	CATSRDIGDGELFF	TGTGCCACCAGCAGAGATATAGGGGACGGGGAGCTGTTTTTT
TRBD1	NA	TRBJ2-7	TRBV2	CASSRQGPPYEQYF	TGTGCCAGCAGTCGACAGGGGCCTCCCTACGAGCAGTACTTC
TRBD2	NA	TRBJ2-7	TRBV2	CASTGTGGYEQYF	TGTGCCAGCACCGGGACGGGAGGCTACGAGCAGTACTTC
NA	NA	TRBJ1-3	TRBV15	CATSSASGNTIYF	TGTGCCACCAGCAGTGCTAGTGGAAACACCATATATTTT
TRBD1	NA	TRBJ1-4	TRBV7-8	CASSRGYRGRANEKLFF	TGTGCCAGCAGCCGTGGGTACAGGGGCAGGGCTAATGAAAAACTGTTTTTT
TRBD1	once	TRBJ1-3	TRBV30	CACSGGSGNTIYF	TGTGCCTGCTCAGGGGGCTCTGGAAACACCATATATTTT
NA	NA	TRBJ1-5	TRBV27	CASSLLSNAANQPQHF	TGTGCCAGCAGTTTACTGAGTAATGCGGCGAATCAGCCCCAGCATTTT
TRBD1	NA	TRBJ2-7	TRBV11-1	CASSQGQGAKEQYF	TGTGCCAGCAGCCAGGGACAGGGGGCGAAGGAGCAGTACTTC
NA	few	TRBJ2-1	TRBV5-1	CASSLEEVNNEQFF	TGCGCCAGCAGCTTGGAGGAGGTGAACAATGAGCAGTTCTTC
TRBD1	NA	TRBJ1-1	TRBV9	CASSVAPGQGAEAFF	TGTGCCAGCAGCGTAGCCCCGGGACAGGGAGCTGAAGCTTTCTTT
TRBD2	few	TRBJ2-5	TRBV5-6	CASSLVAGEWETQYF	TGTGCCAGCAGCTTGGTAGCGGGGGAGTGGGAGACCCAGTACTTC
TRBD1	once	TRBJ2-1	TRBV7-2	CASSLALQGDEQFF	TGTGCCAGCAGCTTAGCGCTCCAGGGGGATGAGCAGTTCTTC
NA	NA	TRBJ1-5	TRBV7-9	CASSSRGSGNQPQHF	TGTGCCAGCAGCTCCAGGGGAAGTGGCAATCAGCCCCAGCATTTT
TRBD1	once	TRBJ1-3	TRBV10-1	CASRVGQQPGNTIYF	TGCGCCAGCAGGGTGGGACAGCAGCCTGGAAACACCATATATTTT
NA	NA	TRBJ2-3	TRBV30	CAGTTSSTDTQYF	TGTGCCGGCACTACTTCTAGCACAGATACGCAGTATTTT
NA	NA	TRBJ1-3	TRBV19	CASSVSDGLPIYF	TGTGCCAGTAGTGTCTCGGACGGACTCCCCATATATTTT
NA	NA	TRBJ2-5	TRBV12-5	CASGFRETQYF	TGTGCTAGTGGTTTTAGAGAGACCCAGTACTTC
TRBD1	once	TRBJ1-5	TRBV7-8	CASSSRGTGGNQPQHF	TGTGCCAGCAGCTCTAGGGGGACAGGGGGCAATCAGCCCCAGCATTTT
TRBD1	NA	TRBJ2-5	TRBV10-3	CAISESSTGGSETQYF	TGTGCCATCAGTGAGTCGAGCACAGGGGGGAGTGAGACCCAGTACTTC
TRBD1	once	TRBJ2-3	TRBV4-1	CASSHPRDRSTDTQYF	TGCGCCAGCAGCCACCCCCGGGACAGGTCCACAGATACGCAGTATTTT
NA	NA	TRBJ2-5	TRBV7-2	CASGPTGETQYF	TGTGCCAGCGGACCGACAGGAGAGACCCAGTACTTC
NA	once	TRBJ2-7	TRBV6-5	CASRGHVSSYEQYF	TGTGCCAGCAGAGGACATGTTAGCTCCTACGAGCAGTACTTC
NA	NA	TRBJ2-4	TRBV6-1	CASGGPAKNIQYF	TGTGCCAGCGGCGGCCCAGCCAAAAACATTCAGTACTTC
NA	NA	TRBJ2-3	TRBV6-1	CASSGAGPTDTQYF	TGTGCCAGCAGTGGGGCGGGTCCCACAGATACGCAGTATTTT
NA	NA	TRBJ2-2	TRBV6-5	CASSWAGDPNTGELFF	TGTGCCAGCAGTTGGGCAGGGGACCCAAACACCGGGGAGCTGTTTTTT